This entry lists 31 T cell receptor beta chains sequenced from one sample in a study of spatial heterogeneity in lung cancer. TCRdb analysed the 5' RACE reads with MiXCR anew, one entry per CDR3 protein. The data contain 75,000 or so distinct CDR3 sequences, approximately 8% of them singletons. The sample's time point: sample taken at primary tumor resection. The sample consisted of PBMCs, taken at surgery. The receptors shown here come from a male donor with early-stage non-small cell lung cancer.

The J gene is TRBJ1-1, the V gene TRBV11-3, with D possibly being TRBD1 (6 bases). CDR3 length equals 15 residues. The V end lost 5 bases, the J end lost 0 bases, and 13 bases lay between the germline ends. Per germline, CDR1 SGHNT and CDR2 YENEEA. The CDR3 DNA is TGTGCCAGCAGCCAGCGGACAGTCATGAACACTGAAGCTTTCTTT. It translates to CASSQRTVMNTEAFF.

As regards this clonotype: A read error may produce the germline difference seen at one junction end. Here the CDR3 reads CASSLANSPLHF. CDR3 DNA: TGTGCCAGCAGTTTAGCGAATTCACCCCTCCACTTT. The rearrangement links TRBV7-9 to TRBJ1-6; no reliable D call. Germline lookup yields CDR1 SEHNR and CDR2 FQNEAQ (reference sequence). CDR3 length: 12 residues.

This clonotype came up a few times. The chain combines TRBV11-3 with TRBJ2-7, with D possibly matching TRBD2 (5 bases). The CDR3 is 15 amino acids. Trimming shortened V by 3 bases and J by 3 bases, and 15 bases separated the two germline ends. CDR1 and CDR2 from the germline V gene are SGHNT and YENEEA. CDR3 protein: CASSFRAGGIYEQYF. CDR3 nucleotides: TGTGCCAGCAGCTTTAGGGCAGGAGGAATCTACGAGCAGTACTTC.

The table lists this clonotype with a few counts. The rearrangement links TRBV30 to TRBJ2-2; 9 positions agree with TRBD2. Germline V lookup: CDR1 GTSNPN, CDR2 SVGIG (reference sequence). V was pared by 3 bases and J by 4 bases, with 0 bases of the junction left unmatched. The CDR3 runs to 13 residues. In nucleotides, the CDR3 is TGTGCCTGGAGGCGGGAGGGCACCGGGGAGCTGTTTTTT. Protein product: CAWRREGTGELFF.

In this sample, this clonotype turned up many times. The gene calls are TRBV5-1 and TRBJ2-5; the match to TRBD2 covers 15 bases. This CDR3 is built from 18 residues. Germline values: CDR1 SGHRS, CDR2 YFSETQ. After removal of 3 bases from V and 3 bases from J, the junction contained 9 bases not matched to a gene. The CDR3: CASSSGTSGRRREETQYF. Written as DNA, the CDR3 is TGCGCCAGCAGCTCAGGGACTAGCGGGAGGCGAAGGGAAGAGACCCAGTACTTC.

There are a few counts of this clonotype. The CDR3 nucleotides are TGTGCCAGCAGCTCCCTAGGGCTGGCGGAGACCCAGTACTTC. It translates to CASSSLGLAETQYF. The chain has TRBV7-9 and TRBJ2-5; D remains ambiguous. CDR1 SEHNR and CDR2 FQNEAQ come from the germline V gene (reference sequence). This CDR3 has 14 amino acids. V was shortened by 4 bases and J by 5 bases, with 14 bases between the two germline ends. Filled out from reference TRBV7-9 and TRBJ2-5, the complete variable domain reads DTGVSQNPRHKITKRGQNVTFRCDPISEHNRLYWYRQTLGQGPEFLTYFQNEAQLEKSRLLSDRFSAERPKGSFSTLEIQRTEQGDSAMYLCASSSLGLAETQYFGPGTRLLVL.

This clonotype was recorded many times. The chain employs TRBV18 and TRBJ1-4; 8 bases fit TRBD1. After removal of 4 bases from V and 7 bases from J, the junction contained 2 bases not matched to a gene. Germline CDR1 reads KGHSH; CDR2 reads LQKENI. CDR3 size: 13 residues. DNA for the CDR3: TGTGCCAGCTCACGAGACAGGGGTGAAAAACTGTTTTTT. Encoded protein: CASSRDRGEKLFF.

The chain has TRBV20-1 and TRBJ1-3; D is unclear. Germline CDR1 DFQATT, CDR2 SNEGSKA (reference sequence). This CDR3 contains 13 residues. Trimming took off 3 bases at V and 0 bases at J, with 6 bases between the two ends. CDR3 coding DNA: TGCAGTGCTAGTTACGTCTCTGGAAACACCATATATTTT. Protein sequence: CSASYVSGNTIYF.

In its sample, this clonotype was seen many times. CDR3 nucleotide sequence: TGTGCCAGCAGCCCGCGCGAGGAAAGGGATCAGCCCCAGCATTTT. Translated, it gives CASSPREERDQPQHF. The J gene is TRBJ1-5, the V gene TRBV4-2; D uncertain. The CDR3 consists of 15 residues. Germline V gene lookup returns CDR1 LGHNA and CDR2 YNFKEQ. With 4 bases removed from V and 5 bases from J, the gap between germline ends came to 15 bases.

This clonotype showed up many times. V usage is TRBV28 and J usage is TRBJ2-6, with D perhaps matching TRBD2 (7 bases). Trimming removed 11 bases from V and 0 bases from J, with 11 bases in between. The CDR3 extends over 14 amino acids. The germline gives CDR1 MDHEN, CDR2 SYDVKM. CDR3 amino acids: CAVGGLSGANVLTF. Here the CDR3 DNA reads TGTGCCGTGGGGGGGCTCTCTGGGGCCAACGTCCTGACTTTC. Filled out from reference TRBV28 and TRBJ2-6, the complete variable domain reads DVKVTQSSRYLVKRTGEKVFLECVQDMDHENMFWYRQDPGLGLRLIYFSYDVKMKEKGDIPEGYSVSREKKERFSLILESASTNQTSMYLCAVGGLSGANVLTFGAGSRLTVL.

This clonotype was counted ten times or more. The gene calls are TRBV29-1 and TRBJ1-1; no firm D call. V was shortened by 4 bases and J by 0 bases, with 12 bases between the two germline ends. Germline CDR1 and CDR2: SQVTM and ANQGSEA. CDR3 length equals 14 residues. CDR3 DNA: TGCAGCGTTGGAAGTCCCAGCATGAACACTGAAGCTTTCTTT. It codes for CSVGSPSMNTEAFF.

Only a few counts were recorded for this clonotype. The gene calls are TRBV27 and TRBJ1-4, with D possibly being TRBD1 (6 bases). V lost 3 bases and J 7 bases, leaving 18 bases between the germline ends. Germline V CDR1 and CDR2: MNHEY, SMNVEV (reference sequence). This CDR3 spans 16 amino acids. Here the CDR3 DNA reads TGTGCCAGCAGTTTGTCATTGTGGCAGGGGTCTGAAAAACTGTTTTTT. Translated, it gives CASSLSLWQGSEKLFF.

For this clonotype: Given a much more abundant clone one base away, this may be a read error. The chain uses TRBV3-1 and TRBJ2-7; no reliable D call. V shed 3 bases and J shed 3 bases, with 3 bases lying between them. The CDR3 has 11 residues. From germline, CDR1 is LGHDT and CDR2 YNNKEL (reference sequence). The CDR3 coding sequence is TGTGCCAGCAGCCACGACTACGAGCAGTACTTC. This encodes CASSHDYEQYF.

This clonotype was found many times. The V gene is TRBV4-1, the J gene TRBJ1-1, with a possible D match to TRBD1 (5 bases). Germline lookup yields CDR1 MGHRA and CDR2 YSYEKL. This CDR3 has 16 amino acids. Trimming stripped 2 bases from V and 4 bases from J, with 17 bases between. CDR3 loop: CASSQTAGTVITEAFF. CDR3 nucleotide sequence: TGCGCCAGCAGCCAAACAGCTGGGACGGTGATCACTGAAGCTTTCTTT.

This clonotype was counted many times. This sequence joins TRBV11-2 and TRBJ2-7; D ambiguous. Trimming shortened V by 1 base and J by 7 bases, and 11 bases separated the two germline ends. The CDR3 spans 13 residues. CDR1 and CDR2 (germline): SGHAT, FQNNGV. CDR3 residues: CASSLGALGEQYF. CDR3 sequence (DNA): TGTGCCAGCAGCTTAGGGGCCCTGGGGGAGCAGTACTTC.

This clonotype has more than one count but fewer than ten. The chain recombines TRBV4-3 with TRBJ1-2; a possible D gene is TRBD1 (5 bases). The CDR3 consists of 18 residues. Trimming took off 0 bases at V and 5 bases at J, with 22 bases between the two ends. Per the germline V gene, CDR1 is LGHNA and CDR2 is YSLEER. Written as DNA, the CDR3 is TGCGCCAGCAGCCAAGAAAATGGCATGGTCGTGGGGGTTTATGGCTACACCTTC. Its translation: CASSQENGMVVGVYGYTF.

The chain uses TRBV7-2 and TRBJ2-2; D is undetermined. The germline V gene encodes CDR1 SGHTA and CDR2 FQGNSA. The CDR3 is 13 residues long. V was pared by 1 base and J by 5 bases, with 5 bases between. The CDR3 nucleotides read TGTGCCAGCAGCTTAGACTTAACCGGGGAGCTGTTTTTT. Protein product: CASSLDLTGELFF.

This CDR3 is CASTRTNEKLFF. The CDR3 bases are TGTGCCAGCACCCGAACTAATGAAAAACTGTTTTTT. J is TRBJ1-4 and V is TRBV7-2; no clear D gene. The germline V and J ends were trimmed by 7 bases and 1 base, with 4 bases remaining between them. This CDR3 comprises 12 residues. CDR1 and CDR2 from the germline V gene are SGHTA and FQGNSA.

This clonotype was detected ten times or more. This chain connects TRBV11-2 to TRBJ2-4, with 9 bases that match TRBD1. The length of the CDR3 is 14 residues. The ends lost 5 bases at V and 6 bases at J; junction bases unmatched: 5. Per germline, CDR1 SGHAT and CDR2 FQNNGV. The CDR3 spells CASSQTGGLNIQYF. The CDR3 region has the DNA TGTGCCAGCAGCCAGACAGGGGGACTAAACATTCAGTACTTC.

This clonotype was seen only a few times. This rearrangement joins TRBV20-1 to TRBJ2-7, with D possibly being TRBD1 (6 bases). The ends were cut back, 1 base at V and 7 bases at J, with 14 bases in the middle. This CDR3 has 13 residues. CDR1 DFQATT and CDR2 SNEGSKA come from the germline V gene (reference sequence). The CDR3 sequence: CSARGDTLEEQYF. DNA for the CDR3: TGCAGTGCTAGAGGGGACACCCTGGAGGAGCAGTACTTC.

This clonotype showed up many times. The rearrangement uses TRBV12-3 or TRBV12-4 and TRBJ1-6, with unresolved D. Deletions cut 6 bases from V and 7 bases from J, with 13 bases between. This CDR3 comprises 14 residues. CDR3 sequence: CASRGEPWNSPLHF. DNA for the CDR3: TGTGCCAGCAGGGGAGAACCCTGGAATTCACCCCTCCACTTT.

This clonotype was observed a handful of times. This clone may be a read error of a much larger clone one base away. The rearrangement uses TRBV12-3 or TRBV12-4 and TRBJ1-5; the match to TRBD1 covers 8 bases. The junction had 8 bases not matched to a gene; V was cut back by 5 bases and J by 5 bases. The length of the CDR3 is 15 residues. This CDR3 reads CASSPSDRADQPQHF. CDR3 nucleotides: TGTGCCAGCAGTCCCTCGGACAGGGCGGATCAGCCCCAGCATTTT.

In this sample, this clonotype turned up many times. The V gene is TRBV5-4, the J gene TRBJ2-1; 12 bases are a match to TRBD2. V lost 0 bases, J lost 7 bases, and 2 bases stayed unmatched. Germline V gives CDR1 SGHNT, CDR2 YYREEE (reference sequence). CDR3 length: 15 amino acids. The CDR3 is CASSLELAGGNEQFF. CDR3 in DNA: TGTGCCAGCAGCTTGGAACTAGCGGGAGGAAATGAGCAGTTCTTC.

In its sample, this clonotype was seen a few times. The V and J genes are TRBV4-2 and TRBJ2-1; 10 bases fit TRBD2. Germline CDR1 and CDR2: LGHNA and YNFKEQ. There are 16 residues in the CDR3. After removal of 1 base from V and 5 bases from J, the junction contained 5 bases not matched to a gene. The CDR3 DNA reads TGTGCCAGCAGCCAAGCCCCCCTAGCGGGGGACAATGAGCAGTTCTTC. Translating gives CASSQAPLAGDNEQFF.

The sample holds many counts of this clonotype. One end of the junction is discordant with germline, which a read error may explain. The V gene is TRBV7-7, the J gene TRBJ2-1; possible D gene TRBD1, 6 bases. The CDR3 spans 13 residues. Germline V CDR1 and CDR2: SSHAT, FNYEAQ (reference sequence). CDR3 nucleotides: TGTGCTAGCAGCTTAGGACAGATCAATGAGCAGTTCTTC. Translated, it gives CASSLGQINEQFF. The full variable domain, with the rest looked up from reference TRBV7-7 and TRBJ2-1, is GAGVSQSPRYKVTKRGQDVTLRCDPISSHATLYWYQQALGQGPEFLTYFNYEAQPDKSGLPSDRFSAERPEGSISTLTIQRTEQRDSAMYRCASSLGQINEQFFGPGTRLTVL.

In its sample, this clonotype was seen many times. The chain joins TRBV7-8 to TRBJ2-3; 8 bases match TRBD2. The CDR3 runs to 19 residues. V dropped 1 base and J dropped 4; count of bases not matched to a gene: 16. CDR1 is SGHVS, CDR2 FQNEAQ, per germline. CDR3 protein: CASSLGLAGPLGEADTQYF. CDR3 nucleotide sequence: TGTGCCAGCAGCTTAGGGCTAGCGGGCCCACTTGGGGAAGCAGATACGCAGTATTTT.

At least ten counts were recorded for this clonotype. The chain carries TRBV27 and TRBJ1-3; the match to TRBD1 covers 10 bases. Trimming at V came to 8 bases and at J to 6 bases, leaving 10 bases not matched to a gene. This CDR3 has 15 residues. Germline values: CDR1 MNHEY, CDR2 SMNVEV (reference sequence). This CDR3 is CASGFPGQGENTIYF. DNA of the CDR3: TGTGCCAGCGGGTTTCCCGGACAGGGGGAAAACACCATATATTTT.

This chain joins TRBV9 and TRBJ2-3, with TRBD1 as a possible D gene (5 bases). V was shortened by 0 bases and J by 2 bases, with 10 bases between the two germline ends. This CDR3 is built from 15 residues. Per germline, CDR1 SGDLS and CDR2 YYNGEE. CDR3 in DNA: TGTGCCAGCAGCGTAGCTGGGGCTTCCACAGATACGCAGTATTTT. It codes for CASSVAGASTDTQYF.

This clonotype was detected ten times or more. The chain recombines TRBV4-3 with TRBJ2-5; possibly TRBD1 for D (5 bases). The CDR3 loop spans 14 amino acids. V lost 0 bases and J lost 4, with 9 bases in between. Per germline, CDR1 LGHNA and CDR2 YSLEER. The CDR3 sequence is CASSQDAQGETQYF. In nucleotides, the CDR3 is TGCGCCAGCAGCCAAGATGCGCAGGGAGAGACCCAGTACTTC.

The chain uses TRBV19 and TRBJ2-3; 9 nucleotides line up with TRBD2. V lost 2 bases to trimming and J lost 6 bases; unmatched junction nucleotides: 9. CDR3 size: 16 residues. Per the germline V gene, CDR1 is LNHDA and CDR2 is SQIVND (reference sequence). The CDR3 nucleotides read TGTGCCAGTAGTATAAGTGCTAGCGGGGCCTCCGATACGCAGTATTTT. Translated, it gives CASSISASGASDTQYF.

This clonotype was counted at least ten times. This rearrangement joins TRBV29-1 to TRBJ2-1; TRBD1 matches 10 bases. CDR1 SQVTM and CDR2 ANQGSEA come from the germline V gene. There are 14 residues in the CDR3. Trimming removed 4 bases from V and 8 bases from J; junction bases left unmatched: 8. The DNA of the CDR3 is TGCAGCGTTGGTCTAGGACAGGGGGGTTATGAGCAGTTCTTC. It specifies CSVGLGQGGYEQFF.